This TCR beta chain appears in the sequencing data of a study of blood T cell repertoires in COVID-19. As for the study in general: Specimens from acute and convalescent COVID-19 originated in the United States, Italy and Spain. PBMCs, B-cell-depleted T cells, or T cells were the source of the cDNA or gDNA that made up the material.

In the study's own analysis: Amplification of reference gene primers provided the estimated nucleated cell counts. Data came from immunoSEQ multiplex PCR; TCRdb stores just in-frame clones and leaves some out. For V, J and clone size, that table is used; D and trimming come from the DNA. The data contain over 110,000 clones, roughly 82% of them singletons. The source material was peripheral blood. The TCR comes from a man in his sixties with active or convalescent COVID-19.

The CDR3 nucleotides are TGTGCCAGCAGTCGGGACATCGCAGTCTATGGCTACACCTTC. Translation: CASSRDIAVYGYTF. The V call is TRBV6-5, the J call TRBJ1-2; a possible D gene is TRBD1 (6 bases). The CDR3 runs 14 residues. The germline CDR1 and CDR2 sequences are MNHEY and SVGAGI. The V and J ends lost 5 bases and 4 bases respectively, with 14 bases between them.